This passage covers 16 T cell receptor beta chains from one sample sequenced in a study of shared T cell receptors in the human thymus. The table came from immunoSEQ multiplex PCR; TCRdb's copy has only in-frame clones and leaves some out. This table holds roughly 500,000 clones, about 80% found once. These same data were also listed under a study on human thymus T cells.

What was sequenced was thymocytes. The receptor set was obtained from a boy less than two years old with a congenital heart defect.

This chain joins TRBV11-2 and TRBJ2-7; the D gene is possibly TRBD1 (5 bases). From germline, CDR1 is SGHAT and CDR2 FQNNGV. The CDR3 sequence is 13 residues long. V lost 3 bases and J 2 bases, leaving 8 bases between the germline ends. This chain's CDR3 is CASSFRTPYEQYF. The CDR3 region has the DNA TGTGCCAGCAGCTTCCGGACACCCTACGAGCAGTACTTC. Filled out from reference TRBV11-2 and TRBJ2-7, the complete variable domain reads EAGVAQSPRYKIIEKRQSVAFWCNPISGHATLYWYQQILGQGPKLLIQFQNNGVVDDSQLPKDRFSAERLKGVDSTLKIQPAKLEDSAVYLCASSFRTPYEQYFGPGTRLTVT.

The table lists this clone with a count of one. The chain recombines TRBV7-2 with TRBJ2-5, with 7 positions matching TRBD1. Germline V gene lookup returns CDR1 SGHTA and CDR2 FQGNSA. V lost 3 bases and J lost 5; bases outside the gene matches: 9. This CDR3 is 15 amino acids long. CDR3 region: CASSLGQHPEETQYF. The DNA for the CDR3 is TGTGCCAGCAGCTTGGGACAGCACCCTGAGGAGACCCAGTACTTC.

Comment on this clone: The junction departs from germline at one end; a sequencing error may be responsible. This chain connects TRBV7-9 to TRBJ2-7; 10 bases are shared with TRBD1. Per the germline V gene, CDR1 is SEHNR and CDR2 is FQNEAQ (reference sequence). This CDR3 has 13 residues. Here the CDR3 reads CASSLGGQGSWDF. The CDR3 DNA follows: TGTGCCAGCAGCTTAGGGGGACAGGGGTCATGGGACTTC.

A few counts support this clone. The chain uses TRBV27 and TRBJ2-5, with a possible D match to TRBD1 (9 bases). The germline CDR1 and CDR2 sequences are MNHEY and SMNVEV (reference sequence). V shed 5 bases and J shed 2 bases, with 33 bases lying between them. The CDR3 is 21 residues long. Here the CDR3 reads CASSPRDRVQREYLYQETQYF. CDR3 DNA: TGTGCCAGCAGTCCCCGGGACAGGGTCCAGCGGGAGTATTTATATCAAGAGACCCAGTACTTC.

This chain uses TRBV7-7 with TRBJ2-1; 9 bases are a match to TRBD1. CDR3 length: 13 amino acids. Germline V gene data show CDR1 as SSHAT and CDR2 as FNYEAQ (reference sequence). The DNA of the CDR3 is TGTGCTAGCGGGCGGACAGGGGAGAATGAGCAGTTCTTC. Translating gives CASGRTGENEQFF.

The chain carries TRBV10-1 and TRBJ2-1, with 7 bases fitting TRBD1. This CDR3 spans 19 amino acids. V gave up 5 bases and J gave up 0 bases; unmatched junction bases: 16. Germline-derived CDR1 and CDR2 are WNHNN and SYGVQD (reference sequence). As DNA, the CDR3 is TGCGCCAGCAGTTTGAACCCCCGGACAGGAGCCTCCTCCTACAATGAGCAGTTCTTC. It is translated as CASSLNPRTGASSYNEQFF.

DNA for the CDR3: TGTGCCAGCAGGGCGGGACAGGGGGCTCGGGAGGAGATGCGCGAGCAGTACTTC. Translation gives CASRAGQGAREEMREQYF. V and J are TRBV28 and TRBJ2-7, with 12 bases that match TRBD1. Germline CDR1 and CDR2: MDHEN and SYDVKM. CDR3 length: 18 amino acids. The junction had 18 bases not matched to a gene; V was cut back by 6 bases and J by 6 bases.

This chain connects TRBV27 to TRBJ2-1; weak D call: TRBD1 (5 bases). V lost 5 bases, J lost 8 bases, and 28 bases lay in between. The CDR3 totals 18 residues. Germline V gives CDR1 MNHEY, CDR2 SMNVEV (reference sequence). The CDR3 protein is CASSPPALRGRRRDEQFF. CDR3 DNA sequence: TGTGCCAGCAGTCCTCCCGCTTTAAGGGGCCGACGGAGAGATGAGCAGTTCTTC.

This chain uses TRBV4-3 with TRBJ2-4; 8 bases are shared with TRBD2. Germline CDR1 LGHNA, CDR2 YSLEER. The CDR3 totals 17 residues. Trimming cost V 4 bases and J 6 bases; bases outside gene matches: 14. The CDR3 DNA follows: TGCGCCAGCAGCCCGCAAAGGGGCCTAGCGGGCGGAAACATTCAGTACTTC. Translated, it gives CASSPQRGLAGGNIQYF.

V is TRBV4-3 and J is TRBJ2-3; 9 bases line up with TRBD2. Per the germline V gene, CDR1 is LGHNA and CDR2 is YSLEER. V gave up 1 base and J gave up 5 bases; unmatched junction bases: 10. This CDR3 has 17 amino acids. The CDR3 sequence: CASSQGIAGEPGDTQYF. CDR3 DNA sequence: TGCGCCAGCAGCCAAGGGATAGCGGGAGAACCGGGAGATACGCAGTATTTT.

The chain employs TRBV25-1 and TRBJ2-7; 8 nucleotides align to TRBD2. The J call may be faulty, since TRBJ2-1 better matches the DNA end. CDR3 length: 17 residues. Germline assignment: CDR1 MGHDK and CDR2 SYGVNS. DNA of the CDR3: TGTGCCAGCAGTGAAAATCGCAGAGCGGGAGCGGGCAATGAGCAGTTCTTC. It encodes CASSENRRAGAGNEQFF.

A single count supports this clone. This chain joins TRBV30 and TRBJ2-7; maybe TRBD2 (5 bases). Looked up from germline, CDR1 is GTSNPN and CDR2 is SVGIG (reference sequence). This CDR3 is built from 14 residues. Trimming took off 2 bases at V and 0 bases at J, with 11 bases between the two ends. The chain's CDR3 is CAWSSDSTSYEQYF. The CDR3 DNA is TGTGCCTGGAGTTCGGACTCCACCTCCTACGAGCAGTACTTC.

The count of this clone is one. The V call is TRBV28, the J call TRBJ2-5; D might be TRBD2 (5 bases). The end of the DNA is better explained by TRBJ2-7, so the J call may be wrong. Germline-derived CDR1 and CDR2 are MDHEN and SYDVKM. This CDR3 region has 13 residues. The CDR3 DNA follows: TGTGCCAGCAGTCTCCGGGGAACCTACGAGCAGTACTTC. Residues: CASSLRGTYEQYF.

The chain couples TRBV2 to TRBJ2-7, with a tentative D call TRBD1 (6 bases). The CDR3 is 15 amino acids. The germline V and J ends were trimmed by 10 bases and 1 base, with 20 bases remaining between them. The germline V gene has CDR1 SNHLY and CDR2 FYNNEI. DNA of the CDR3: TGTGCCATACACCGGACAGTACTTATTTCCTACGAGCAGTACTTC. It yields the protein CAIHRTVLISYEQYF.

The CDR3 loop is CASSDGGDNEQFF. As DNA, the CDR3 is TGTGCCAGCAGTGACGGAGGGGACAATGAGCAGTTCTTC. The chain combines TRBV25-1 with TRBJ2-1, with D perhaps matching TRBD2 (6 bases). Trimming took 3 bases from V and 5 from J, leaving 8 bases between them. The germline V gene has CDR1 MGHDK and CDR2 SYGVNS. This CDR3 region has 13 residues.

On this clone itself: The junction and the germline gene differ at one end; a read error may be behind it. The rearrangement joins TRBV7-9 to TRBJ1-1; D may be TRBD1 (6 bases). The CDR3 is made up of 13 amino acids. Germline CDR1 and CDR2: SEHNR and FQNEAQ (reference sequence). The CDR3 sequence: CASSGPAPYRAWF. For the CDR3, the DNA is TGTGCCAGCAGCGGGCCGGCACCCTACAGGGCTTGGTTC. Complete variable domain (other parts from reference TRBV7-9 and TRBJ1-1): DTGVSQNPRHKITKRGQNVTFRCDPISEHNRLYWYRQTLGQGPEFLTYFQNEAQLEKSRLLSDRFSAERPKGSFSTLEIQRTEQGDSAMYLCASSGPAPYRAWFGQGTRLTVV.